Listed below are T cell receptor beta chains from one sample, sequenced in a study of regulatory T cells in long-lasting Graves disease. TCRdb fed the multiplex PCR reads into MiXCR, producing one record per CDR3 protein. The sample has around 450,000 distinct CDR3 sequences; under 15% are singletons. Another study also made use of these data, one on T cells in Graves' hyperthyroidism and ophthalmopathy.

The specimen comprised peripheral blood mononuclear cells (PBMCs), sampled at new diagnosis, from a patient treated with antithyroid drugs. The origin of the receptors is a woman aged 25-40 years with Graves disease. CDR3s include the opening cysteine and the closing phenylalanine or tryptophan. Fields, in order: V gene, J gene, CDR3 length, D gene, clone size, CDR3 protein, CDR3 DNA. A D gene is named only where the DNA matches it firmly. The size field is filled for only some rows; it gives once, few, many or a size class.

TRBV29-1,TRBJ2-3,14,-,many,CSVVPGPSTDTQYF,TGCAGCGTTGTTCCGGGTCCTAGCACAGATACGCAGTATTTT
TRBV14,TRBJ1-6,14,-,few,CASSQQTSGGPLHF,TGTGCCAGCAGCCAGCAAACTAGCGGCGGACCCCTCCACTTT
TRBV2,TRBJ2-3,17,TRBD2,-,CASSKRRGLASTDTQYF,TGTGCCAGCAGCAAGCGGAGGGGACTAGCGAGCACAGATACGCAGTATTTT
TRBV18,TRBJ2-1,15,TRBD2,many,CASSRQAGELNEQFF,TGTGCCAGCTCACGACAAGCGGGAGAATTGAATGAGCAGTTCTTC
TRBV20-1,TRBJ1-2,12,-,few,CSASVRGLGYTF,TGCAGTGCTAGTGTCCGGGGGCTTGGCTACACCTTC
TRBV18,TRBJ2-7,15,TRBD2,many,CASRPGLAGSYEQYF,TGTGCCAGTCGACCGGGACTAGCAGGAAGCTACGAGCAGTACTTC
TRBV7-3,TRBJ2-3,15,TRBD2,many,CASSPGTSPTDTQYF,TGTGCCAGCAGCCCCGGGACTAGCCCCACAGATACGCAGTATTTT
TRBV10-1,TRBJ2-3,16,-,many,CASSVGTVASTDTQYF,TGCGCCAGCAGTGTTGGTACGGTGGCTAGCACAGATACGCAGTATTTT
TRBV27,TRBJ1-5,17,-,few,CASSPPGGPYSNQPQHF,TGTGCCAGCAGTCCTCCCGGCGGGCCTTATAGCAATCAGCCCCAGCATTTT
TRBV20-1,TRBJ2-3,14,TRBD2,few,CSARIAGEMATQYF,TGCAGTGCTAGAATAGCGGGAGAAATGGCAACGCAGTATTTT
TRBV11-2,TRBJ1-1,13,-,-,CASSSQLNTEAFF,TGTGCCAGCAGCTCCCAGCTGAACACTGAAGCTTTCTTT
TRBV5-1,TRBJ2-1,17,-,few,CASSDTAGTHRADEQFF,TGCGCCAGCAGCGACACGGCCGGGACCCACAGGGCCGATGAGCAGTTCTTC
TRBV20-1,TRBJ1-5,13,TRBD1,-,CSAWDRAHQPQHF,TGCAGTGCCTGGGACAGGGCCCATCAGCCCCAGCATTTT
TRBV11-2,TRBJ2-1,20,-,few,CASSAHPLDPLPTTYNEQFF,TGTGCCAGCAGCGCCCACCCCCTTGACCCCTTACCAACTACCTACAATGAGCAGTTCTTC
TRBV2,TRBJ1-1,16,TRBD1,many,CASTREGQGKYSRAFF,TGTGCCAGCACACGGGAGGGACAGGGGAAATATTCGCGAGCTTTCTTT
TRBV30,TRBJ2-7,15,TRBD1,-,CAWSDRDRGIHEQYF,TGTGCCTGGAGTGACCGGGACAGGGGGATCCACGAGCAGTACTTC
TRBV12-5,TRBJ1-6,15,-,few,CASGLVGQNNSPLHF,TGTGCTAGTGGTTTGGTAGGACAGAATAATTCACCCCTCCACTTT
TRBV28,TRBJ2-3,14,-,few,CASSLVDATDTQYF,TGTGCCAGCAGTTTAGTGGATGCCACAGATACGCAGTATTTT
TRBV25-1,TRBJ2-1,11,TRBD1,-,CASSGQGKQFF,TGTGCCAGCAGTGGACAGGGTAAGCAGTTCTTC
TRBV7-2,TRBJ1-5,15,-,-,CASSLAAPGDQPQHF,TGTGCCAGCAGCTTAGCGGCCCCAGGGGATCAGCCCCAGCATTTT
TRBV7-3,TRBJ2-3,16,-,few,CASSLRAISSTDTQYF,TGTGCCAGCAGCTTACGGGCTATCTCTAGCACAGATACGCAGTACTTT
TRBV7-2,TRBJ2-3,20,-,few,CASSPPPGDLNPLGLDTQYF,TGTGCCAGCAGCCCCCCCCCGGGGGATCTAAACCCCCTCGGGTTGGATACGCAGTATTTT
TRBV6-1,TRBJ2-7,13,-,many,CASSPGLQAEQYF,TGTGCCAGCAGCCCCGGTTTACAGGCCGAGCAGTACTTC
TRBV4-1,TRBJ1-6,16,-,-,CASSQVGAAVNSPLHF,TGCGCCAGCAGCCAAGTGGGGGCGGCTGTCAATTCACCCCTCCACTTT
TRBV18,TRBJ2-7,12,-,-,CASSPAGDEQYF,TGTGCCAGCTCACCCGCCGGGGACGAGCAGTACTTC
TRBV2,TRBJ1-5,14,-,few,CASSERPPRGPQHF,TGTGCCAGCAGTGAAAGGCCCCCCAGAGGGCCCCAGCATTTT